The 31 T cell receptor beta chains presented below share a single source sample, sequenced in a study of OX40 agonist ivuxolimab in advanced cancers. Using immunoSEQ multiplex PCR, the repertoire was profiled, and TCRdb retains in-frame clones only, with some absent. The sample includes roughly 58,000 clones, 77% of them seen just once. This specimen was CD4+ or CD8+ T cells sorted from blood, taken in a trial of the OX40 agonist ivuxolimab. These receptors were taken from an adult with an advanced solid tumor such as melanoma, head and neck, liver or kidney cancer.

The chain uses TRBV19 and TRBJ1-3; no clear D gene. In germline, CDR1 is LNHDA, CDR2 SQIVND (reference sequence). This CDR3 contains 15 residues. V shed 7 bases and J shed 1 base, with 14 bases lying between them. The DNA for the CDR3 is TGTGCCAGTATCCCTCGACGGGCTTCTGGAAACACCATATATTTT. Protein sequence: CASIPRRASGNTIYF.

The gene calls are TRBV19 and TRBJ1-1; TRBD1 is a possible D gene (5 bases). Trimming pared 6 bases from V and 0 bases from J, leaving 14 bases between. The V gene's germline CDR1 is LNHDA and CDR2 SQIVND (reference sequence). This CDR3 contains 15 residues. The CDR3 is CASRRPGGMNTEAFF. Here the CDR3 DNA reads TGTGCCAGTAGACGACCGGGGGGGATGAACACTGAAGCTTTCTTT.

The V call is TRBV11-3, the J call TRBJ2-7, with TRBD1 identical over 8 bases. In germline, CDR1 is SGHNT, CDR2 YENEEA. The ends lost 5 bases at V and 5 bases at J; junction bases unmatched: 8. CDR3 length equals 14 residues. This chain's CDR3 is CASSTDRGTDEQYF. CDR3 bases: TGTGCCAGCAGCACCGACAGGGGTACTGACGAGCAGTACTTC. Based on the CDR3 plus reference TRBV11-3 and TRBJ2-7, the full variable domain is EAGVVQSPRYKIIEKKQPVAFWCNPISGHNTLYWYLQNLGQGPELLIRYENEEAVDDSQLPKDRFSAERLKGVDSTLKIQPAELGDSAVYLCASSTDRGTDEQYFGPGTRLTVT.

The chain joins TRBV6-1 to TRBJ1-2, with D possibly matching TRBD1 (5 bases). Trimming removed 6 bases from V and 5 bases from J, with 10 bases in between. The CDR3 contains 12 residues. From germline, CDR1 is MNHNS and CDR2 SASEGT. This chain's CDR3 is CASSPGGYGYTF. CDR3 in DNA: TGTGCCAGCAGCCCCGGGGGGTATGGCTACACCTTC.

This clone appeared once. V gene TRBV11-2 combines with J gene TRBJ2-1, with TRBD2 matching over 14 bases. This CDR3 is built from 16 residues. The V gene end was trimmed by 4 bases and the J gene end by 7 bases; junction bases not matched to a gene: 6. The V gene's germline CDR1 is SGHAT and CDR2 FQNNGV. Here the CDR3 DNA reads TGTGCCAGCAGCTACCGACTAGCGGGAGGGCGTAATGAGCAGTTCTTC. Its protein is CASSYRLAGGRNEQFF.

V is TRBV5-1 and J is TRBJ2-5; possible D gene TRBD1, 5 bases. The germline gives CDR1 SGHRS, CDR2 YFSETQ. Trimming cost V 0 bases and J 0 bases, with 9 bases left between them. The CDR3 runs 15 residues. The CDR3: CASSLAPGYQETQYF. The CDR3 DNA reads TGCGCCAGCAGCTTGGCGCCAGGGTACCAAGAGACCCAGTACTTC.

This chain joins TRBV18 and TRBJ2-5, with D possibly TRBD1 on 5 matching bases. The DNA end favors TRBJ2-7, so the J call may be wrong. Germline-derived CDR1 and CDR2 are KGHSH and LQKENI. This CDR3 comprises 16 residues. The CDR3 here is CASSPPAPQGLHEQYF. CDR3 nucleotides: TGTGCCAGCTCACCACCGGCCCCGCAGGGTCTACACGAGCAGTACTTC.

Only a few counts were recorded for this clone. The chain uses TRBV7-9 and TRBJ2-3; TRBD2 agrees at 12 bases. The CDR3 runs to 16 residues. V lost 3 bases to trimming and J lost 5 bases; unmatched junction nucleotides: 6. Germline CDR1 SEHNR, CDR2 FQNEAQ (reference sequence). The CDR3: CASSFRLAGALDTQYF. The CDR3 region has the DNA TGTGCCAGCAGCTTCAGACTAGCGGGAGCCTTAGATACGCAGTATTTT.

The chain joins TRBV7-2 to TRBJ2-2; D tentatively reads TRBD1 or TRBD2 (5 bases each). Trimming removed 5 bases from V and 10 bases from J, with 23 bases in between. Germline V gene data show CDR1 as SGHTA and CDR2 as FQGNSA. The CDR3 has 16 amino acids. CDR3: CASSPQTGIGAAELFF. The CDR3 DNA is TGTGCCAGCAGCCCGCAAACCGGGATAGGGGCCGCGGAGCTGTTTTTT.

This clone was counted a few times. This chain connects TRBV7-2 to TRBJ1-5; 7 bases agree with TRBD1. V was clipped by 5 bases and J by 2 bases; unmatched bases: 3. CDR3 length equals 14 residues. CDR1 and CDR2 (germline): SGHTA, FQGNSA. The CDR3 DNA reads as TGTGCCAGCAGCGCTGGGACAGGCAATCAGCCCCAGCATTTT. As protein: CASSAGTGNQPQHF. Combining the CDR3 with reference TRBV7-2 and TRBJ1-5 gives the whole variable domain GAGVSQSPSNKVTEKGKDVELRCDPISGHTALYWYRQSLGQGLEFLIYFQGNSAPDKSGLPSDRFSAERTGGSVSTLTIQRTQQEDSAVYLCASSAGTGNQPQHFGDGTRLSIL.

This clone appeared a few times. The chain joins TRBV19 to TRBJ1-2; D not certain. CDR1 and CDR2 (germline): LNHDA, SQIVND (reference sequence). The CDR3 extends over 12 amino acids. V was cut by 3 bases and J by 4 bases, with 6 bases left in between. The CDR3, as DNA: TGTGCCAGTAGTATGGCAGGCTATGGCTACACCTTC. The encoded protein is CASSMAGYGYTF.

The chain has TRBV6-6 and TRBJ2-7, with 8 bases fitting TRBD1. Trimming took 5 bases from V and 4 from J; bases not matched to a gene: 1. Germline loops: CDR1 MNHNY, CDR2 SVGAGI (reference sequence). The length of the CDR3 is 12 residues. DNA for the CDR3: TGTGCCAGCAGTAGGGACAGGTACGAGCAGTACTTC. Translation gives CASSRDRYEQYF.

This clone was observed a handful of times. The chain's CDR3 is CASSLQRGVVTEAFF. DNA for the CDR3: TGTGCCAGCAGTCTCCAGAGGGGAGTGGTTACTGAAGCTTTCTTT. This chain uses TRBV27 with TRBJ1-1, with a weak D call TRBD1 (5 bases). The germline V gene has CDR1 MNHEY and CDR2 SMNVEV (reference sequence). With 5 bases removed from V and 5 bases from J, the gap between germline ends came to 18 bases. This CDR3 has 15 residues.

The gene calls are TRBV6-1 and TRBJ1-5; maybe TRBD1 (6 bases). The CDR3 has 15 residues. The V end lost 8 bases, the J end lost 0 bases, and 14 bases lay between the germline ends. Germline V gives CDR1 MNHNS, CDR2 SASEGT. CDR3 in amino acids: CASLANRASNQPQHF. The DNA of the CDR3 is TGTGCCAGCTTAGCCAACAGGGCTAGCAATCAGCCCCAGCATTTT.

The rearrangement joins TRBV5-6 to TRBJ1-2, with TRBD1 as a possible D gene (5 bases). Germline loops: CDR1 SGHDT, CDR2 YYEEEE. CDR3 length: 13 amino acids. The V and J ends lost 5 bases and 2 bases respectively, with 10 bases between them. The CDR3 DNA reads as TGTGCCAGCAGTTGGGACTTGAACTATGGCTACACCTTC. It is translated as CASSWDLNYGYTF.

The CDR3 reads CASSFGGFYGYTF. CDR3 nucleotides: TGTGCCAGCAGTTTCGGGGGGTTCTATGGCTACACCTTC. The chain joins TRBV27 to TRBJ1-2; TRBD1 might be the D (5 bases). CDR1 and CDR2 from the germline V gene are MNHEY and SMNVEV (reference sequence). The CDR3 spans 13 residues. Trimming cost V 3 bases and J 4 bases, with 9 bases left between them.

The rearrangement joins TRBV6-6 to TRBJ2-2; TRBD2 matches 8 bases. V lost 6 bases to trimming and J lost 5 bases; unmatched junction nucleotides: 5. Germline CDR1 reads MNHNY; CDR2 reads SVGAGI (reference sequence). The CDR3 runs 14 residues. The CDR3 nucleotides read TGTGCCAGCAGCACCCGCGGGGGGACCGGGGAGCTGTTTTTT. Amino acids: CASSTRGGTGELFF.

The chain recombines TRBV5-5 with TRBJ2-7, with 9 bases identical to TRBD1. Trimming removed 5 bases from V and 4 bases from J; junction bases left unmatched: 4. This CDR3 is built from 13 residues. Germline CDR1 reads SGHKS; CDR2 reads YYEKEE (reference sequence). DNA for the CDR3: TGTGCCAGCAGTCAACAGGGGGCTTACGAGCAGTACTTC. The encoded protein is CASSQQGAYEQYF.

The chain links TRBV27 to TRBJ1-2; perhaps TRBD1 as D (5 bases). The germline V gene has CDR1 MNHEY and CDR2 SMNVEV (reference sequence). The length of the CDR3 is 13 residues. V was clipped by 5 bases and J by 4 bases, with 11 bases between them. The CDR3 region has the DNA TGTGCCAGCAGTCGAACAGGACTCTATGGCTACACCTTC. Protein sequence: CASSRTGLYGYTF.

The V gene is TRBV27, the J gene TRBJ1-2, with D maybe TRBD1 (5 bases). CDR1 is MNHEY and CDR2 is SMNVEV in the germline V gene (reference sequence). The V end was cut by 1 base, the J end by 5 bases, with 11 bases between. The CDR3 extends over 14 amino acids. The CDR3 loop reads CASSLWPRGYGYTF. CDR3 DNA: TGTGCCAGCAGTTTATGGCCGCGGGGGTATGGCTACACCTTC.

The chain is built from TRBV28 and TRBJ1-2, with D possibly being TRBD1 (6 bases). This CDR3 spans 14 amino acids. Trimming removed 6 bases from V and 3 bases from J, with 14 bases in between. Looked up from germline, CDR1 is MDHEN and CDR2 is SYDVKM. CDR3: CASRRGGAHYGYTF. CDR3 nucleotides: TGTGCCAGCAGGAGGGGGGGGGCCCACTATGGCTACACCTTC.

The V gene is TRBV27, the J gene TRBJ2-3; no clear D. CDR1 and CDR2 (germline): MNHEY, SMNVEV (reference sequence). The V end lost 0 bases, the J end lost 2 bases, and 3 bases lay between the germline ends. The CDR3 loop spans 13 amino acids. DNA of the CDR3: TGTGCCAGCAGTTTATCGTTCACAGATACGCAGTATTTT. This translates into CASSLSFTDTQYF.

CDR3 in amino acids: CSGRTSGSTNEQFF. The CDR3 DNA follows: TGCAGCGGCCGGACTAGCGGGAGTACCAATGAGCAGTTCTTC. The V gene is TRBV29-1, the J gene TRBJ2-1; 13 nucleotides line up with TRBD2. CDR3 length: 14 amino acids. Trimming at V came to 7 bases and at J to 6 bases, leaving 6 bases not matched to a gene. In germline, CDR1 is SQVTM, CDR2 ANQGSEA.

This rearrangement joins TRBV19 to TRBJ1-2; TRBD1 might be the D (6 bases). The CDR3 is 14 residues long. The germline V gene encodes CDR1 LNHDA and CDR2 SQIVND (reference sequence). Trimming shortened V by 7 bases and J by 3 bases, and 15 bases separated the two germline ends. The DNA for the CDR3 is TGTGCCAGTACCCATCGGCGACAGGACTATGGCTACACCTTC. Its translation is CASTHRRQDYGYTF. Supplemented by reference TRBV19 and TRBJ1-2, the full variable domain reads DGGITQSPKYLFRKEGQNVTLSCEQNLNHDAMYWYRQDPGQGLRLIYYSQIVNDFQKGDIAEGYSVSREKKESFPLTVTSAQKNPTAFYLCASTHRRQDYGYTFGSGTRLTVV.

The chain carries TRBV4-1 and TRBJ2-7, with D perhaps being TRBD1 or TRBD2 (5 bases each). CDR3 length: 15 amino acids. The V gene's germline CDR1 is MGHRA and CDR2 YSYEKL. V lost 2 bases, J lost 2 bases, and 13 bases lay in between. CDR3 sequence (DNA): TGCGCCAGCAGCCAACCGGGACCAGCCCCCTACGAGCAGTACTTC. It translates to CASSQPGPAPYEQYF.

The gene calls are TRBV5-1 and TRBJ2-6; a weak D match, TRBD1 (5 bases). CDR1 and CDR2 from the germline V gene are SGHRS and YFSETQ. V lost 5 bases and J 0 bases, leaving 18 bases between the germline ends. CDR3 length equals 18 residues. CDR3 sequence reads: CASRFGSRVGSGANVLTF. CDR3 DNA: TGCGCCAGCAGGTTCGGATCCAGGGTGGGCTCTGGGGCCAACGTCCTGACTTTC.

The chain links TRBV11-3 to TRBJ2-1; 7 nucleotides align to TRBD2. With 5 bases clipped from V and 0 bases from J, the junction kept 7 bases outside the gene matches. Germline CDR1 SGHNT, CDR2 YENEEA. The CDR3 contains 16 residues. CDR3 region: CASSKTSGTSYNEQFF. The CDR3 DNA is TGTGCCAGCAGCAAAACCAGCGGGACCTCCTACAATGAGCAGTTCTTC.

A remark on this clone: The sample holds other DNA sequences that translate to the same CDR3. The chain's CDR3 is CASRAGGQGVPWAFF. CDR3 coding DNA: TGTGCCAGCAGAGCCGGAGGACAGGGGGTCCCCTGGGCTTTCTTT. V is TRBV6-6 and J is TRBJ1-1, with TRBD1 identical over 10 bases. Germline V gene lookup returns CDR1 MNHNY and CDR2 SVGAGI (reference sequence). CDR3 length equals 15 residues. V lost 6 bases, J lost 11 bases, and 15 bases stayed unmatched.

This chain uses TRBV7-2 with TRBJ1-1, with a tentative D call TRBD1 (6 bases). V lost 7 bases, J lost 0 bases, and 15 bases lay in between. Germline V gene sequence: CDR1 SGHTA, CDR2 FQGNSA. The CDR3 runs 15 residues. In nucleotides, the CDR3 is TGTGCCAGCATCCCACGCCCAGGGGTGAACACTGAAGCTTTCTTT. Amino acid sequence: CASIPRPGVNTEAFF.

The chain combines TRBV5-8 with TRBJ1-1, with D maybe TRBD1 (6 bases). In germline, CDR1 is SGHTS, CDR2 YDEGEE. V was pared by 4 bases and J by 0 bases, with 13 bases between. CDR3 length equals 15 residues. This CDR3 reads CASSRWTALNTEAFF. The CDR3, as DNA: TGTGCCAGCAGCCGTTGGACAGCCTTGAACACTGAAGCTTTCTTT.

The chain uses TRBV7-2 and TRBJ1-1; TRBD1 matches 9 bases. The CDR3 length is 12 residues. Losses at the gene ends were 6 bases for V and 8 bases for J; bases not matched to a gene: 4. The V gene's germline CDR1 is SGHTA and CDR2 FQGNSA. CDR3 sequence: CASRGQGVEAFF. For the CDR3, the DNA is TGTGCCAGCAGGGGACAGGGCGTCGAAGCTTTCTTT.